This TCR beta chain was identified during a study of cytomegalovirus exposure and HLA in healthy donors. CDR1 and CDR2 (germline): SGHTA, FQGNSA. The length of the CDR3 is 17 residues. V was clipped by 1 base and J by 6 bases; unmatched bases: 10. A multiplex PCR was run with 60 Vbeta primers and 13 Jbeta primers. Sequencing was performed with immunoSEQ multiplex PCR; in TCRdb, only in-frame clones are kept and a portion is missing. This table has about 160,000 clones, under 85% appearing once. Notes on this clone: As yet, its antigen is unknown.

General observations from the study: Among the most significant clusters, several appeared linked to common viral pathogens in a later analysis.

The source is a woman aged 25 to 39 in good health and CMV-seronegative. Source material: PBMCs. The V gene is TRBV7-2, the J gene TRBJ2-5; TRBD2 matches at 11 bases. For the CDR3, the DNA is TGTGCCAGCAGCTTAGGGGATTTAGCGGGGGGGCCGAAGACCCAGTACTTC. Translating it yields CASSLGDLAGGPKTQYF.